This record concerns one T cell receptor (beta chain) sequence. The data derive from a study of long-term antiretroviral therapy in people with HIV. Study information: Collection dates of the earliest samples fall about a decade before the 2015 immediate-ART recommendation.

From germline, CDR1 is MNHEY and CDR2 SVGAGI. The V and J ends lost 4 bases and 3 bases respectively, with 19 bases between them. The CDR3 length is 16 residues. The authors ran the immunoSEQ assay, v3.0, at survey level. Assay: immunoSEQ multiplex PCR; the TCRdb copy retains only in-frame clones and omits some. The table lists 25,000 to 35,000 clones, around 72% of them singletons. The chain combines TRBV6-5 with TRBJ2-7, with D perhaps TRBD1 or TRBD2 (6 bases each). The sequence came from a woman in her forties or fifties with HIV. Here the sequenced sample was unsorted PBMCs, taken 3.1 years after starting antiretroviral therapy. The CDR3 DNA sequence: TGTGCCAGCAGTTCACCGGGAGCAGGGGCCAGCTACGAGCAGTACTTC. Translating gives CASSSPGAGASYEQYF.